This TCR beta chain derives from a study of Tregs in tolerant kidney transplant recipients (dated by TCRdb to the late 2010s). Regarding the research as a whole: Additional Treg samples were obtained from an approximately 3-day mixed lymphocyte reaction with belatacept, with some samples followed by a 5-day donor restimulation, before recipient CD4+CD25+CD127- cells were sorted. TCRbeta repertoire sequencing was used in a few healthy controls to compare several ways of expanding Tregs specific for an allogeneic donor. Before combined kidney and bone marrow transplantation, this study identified donor-specific regulatory T cells using TCRbeta sequencing and then followed those same cells after transplant. During sorting of primary belatacept mixed lymphocyte reaction cultures, recipient cells were distinguished from donor cells with antibodies. What the authors observed across the whole study: Because the study included only a small number of patients, the results must be confirmed in larger populations and under other immunosuppression protocols. Expanding Tregs with activated donor B cells appeared to identify the most biologically relevant and donor-specific TCRbeta repertoire. Although technical replication error seemed to be minimal, the question of biological reproducibility was not addressed directly.

For TCRbeta CDR3 sequencing, genomic DNA from the sorted cells was extracted using the QIAGEN DNeasy Blood and Tissue Kit. High-throughput TCRbeta CDR3 sequencing, which included PCR amplification with bias correction and internal controls, was done commercially through immunoSEQ. Under the source paper's analysis protocol: Unique productive TCRbeta sequences were defined by CDR3 nucleotide sequence where primers matched, otherwise by CDR3 amino acid sequence with Vbeta and Jbeta genes. A sequence counted as donor-reactive if, in CFSE-low cells, the sequence had a frequency of at least 0.01% and was expanded at least 5-fold compared with unstimulated cells. Repertoire divergence was quantified by Jensen-Shannon divergence calculated from the top 100 TCRbeta sequences ranked by frequency. For samples with multiple sequencing runs, sorting error was corrected separately for each run before the runs were pooled. TCRdb carries this immuneACCESS record with in-frame sequences only. Its versions omit some clonotypes, under half of them owing to an unresolved V gene in the studies checked, with the rest unexplained. V and J calls and clone size are copied from that table; D and trimming were computed from the DNA. The sample yields around 16,000 clones; about 57% were counted once. The ten largest clones take up more than 2.5% of the sample.

Between the V and J ends, shortened by 1 base and 4 bases respectively, the junction contains 10 bases. Looking up the germline V gene yields CDR1 SGHTA and CDR2 FQGNSA. The CDR3 runs 14 amino acids, cysteine and phenylalanine included. The only DNA kept is the CDR3, 42 bases in frame from the first base. Healthy control blood came either as purchased buffy coats or from healthy volunteers. Healthy control blood was processed to PBMCs with a Ficoll density gradient and then cryopreserved, whereas patient PBMCs were collected both before and after transplant. The table lists this clone with a count of one. Its antigen has not been determined. One base away there is no much larger clone; base qualities are not given.

The origin of this receptor is a human donor in good health. The source material was Tregs from blood cultured with allogeneic cells. The V gene is TRBV7-2 and the J gene is TRBJ1-2, and TRBD1 may be the D gene, going by 5 matching bases. CDR3 loop: CASSLGGRSYGYTF. The nucleotide sequence reads as follows: TGTGCCAGCAGCTTAGGGGGACGCTCCTATGGCTACACCTTC.